This T cell receptor beta chain stems from a study of T cell responses to AZD1222 COVID-19 vaccine. Study observations and caveats: The study sampled repertoires only after the peak T cell response. The reported proportion of spike-specific TCRs targeting unmutated variant regions was nearly half. It should be noted that donors were predominantly white British and more often female, and clonal diversity was possibly underestimated.

Repertoires were generated with immunoSEQ multiplex PCR, while TCRdb's copy carries only in-frame clones and drops some. This table holds about 42,000 clones, around four fifths found once. In regard to this clone: Its antigen is not known.

Germline V gene lookup returns CDR1 SGHRS and CDR2 YFSETQ. V gave up 5 bases and J gave up 4 bases, with 9 bases separating them. The CDR3 has 12 residues. The sequence was obtained from an adult who received the AZD1222 COVID-19 vaccine. The chain couples TRBV5-1 to TRBJ1-1; no clear D gene. This specimen consisted of peripheral blood, obtained 28 days after the second AZD1222 dose. This CDR3 is CASSGKFTEAFF. The CDR3 bases are TGCGCCAGCAGTGGAAAGTTCACTGAAGCTTTCTTT.